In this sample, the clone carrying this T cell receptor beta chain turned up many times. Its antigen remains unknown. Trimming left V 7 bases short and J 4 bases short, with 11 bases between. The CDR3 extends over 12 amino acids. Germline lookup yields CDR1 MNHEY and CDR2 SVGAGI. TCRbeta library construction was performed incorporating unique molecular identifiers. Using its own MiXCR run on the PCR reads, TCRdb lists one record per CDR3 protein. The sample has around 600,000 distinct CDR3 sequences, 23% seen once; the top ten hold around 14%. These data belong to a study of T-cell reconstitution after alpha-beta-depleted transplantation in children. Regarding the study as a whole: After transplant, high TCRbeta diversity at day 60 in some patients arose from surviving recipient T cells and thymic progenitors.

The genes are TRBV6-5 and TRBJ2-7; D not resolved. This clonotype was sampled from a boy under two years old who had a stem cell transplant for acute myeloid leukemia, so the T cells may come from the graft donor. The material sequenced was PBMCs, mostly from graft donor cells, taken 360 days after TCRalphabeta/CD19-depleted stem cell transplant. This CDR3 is CASTDFFYEQYF. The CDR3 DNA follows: TGTGCCAGCACCGACTTTTTTTACGAGCAGTACTTC.